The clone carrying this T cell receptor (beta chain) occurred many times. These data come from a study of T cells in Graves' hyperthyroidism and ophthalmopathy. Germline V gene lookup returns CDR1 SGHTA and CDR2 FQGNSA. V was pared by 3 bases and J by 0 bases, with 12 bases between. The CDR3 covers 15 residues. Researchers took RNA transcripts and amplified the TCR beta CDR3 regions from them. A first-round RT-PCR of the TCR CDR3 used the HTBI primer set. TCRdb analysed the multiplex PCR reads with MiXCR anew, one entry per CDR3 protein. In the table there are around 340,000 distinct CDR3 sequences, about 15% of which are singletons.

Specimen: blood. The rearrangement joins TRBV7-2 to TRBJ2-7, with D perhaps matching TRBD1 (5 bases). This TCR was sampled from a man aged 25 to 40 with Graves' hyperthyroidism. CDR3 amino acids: CASSFSQAVSYEQYF. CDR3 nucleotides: TGTGCCAGCAGCTTTTCACAGGCTGTCTCCTACGAGCAGTACTTC.